The clone carrying this TCR beta chain has more than one count but fewer than ten. What it recognizes is unknown. The CDR3 has 16 residues. Deletions cut 1 base from V and 0 bases from J, with 16 bases between. The germline CDR1 and CDR2 sequences are GTSNPN and SVGIG (reference sequence). The source of the sample is a study of a mutant IDH1 vaccine in newly diagnosed glioma. Across the whole study: The start of vaccination came 4-6 weeks after radiotherapy alone, or with temozolomide cycles.

Time point: week 35, safety follow-up. The content of each vaccine dose was 300 ug of mutant IDH1 20-mer peptide, and topical imiquimod accompanied it. The method was immunoSEQ multiplex PCR; TCRdb's version includes in-frame clones alone and lacks a portion of them. The data show around 50,000 clones, approximately 79% seen once. The receptor's source is a middle-aged man with glioma. V gene TRBV30 combines with J gene TRBJ2-7; D ambiguous. The sequences come from PBMCs, collected from a glioma patient whose treatment included an IDH1 peptide vaccine. CDR3 region: CAWSGPSAASSYEQYF. CDR3 DNA: TGTGCCTGGAGTGGTCCCTCCGCCGCGAGCTCCTACGAGCAGTACTTC.